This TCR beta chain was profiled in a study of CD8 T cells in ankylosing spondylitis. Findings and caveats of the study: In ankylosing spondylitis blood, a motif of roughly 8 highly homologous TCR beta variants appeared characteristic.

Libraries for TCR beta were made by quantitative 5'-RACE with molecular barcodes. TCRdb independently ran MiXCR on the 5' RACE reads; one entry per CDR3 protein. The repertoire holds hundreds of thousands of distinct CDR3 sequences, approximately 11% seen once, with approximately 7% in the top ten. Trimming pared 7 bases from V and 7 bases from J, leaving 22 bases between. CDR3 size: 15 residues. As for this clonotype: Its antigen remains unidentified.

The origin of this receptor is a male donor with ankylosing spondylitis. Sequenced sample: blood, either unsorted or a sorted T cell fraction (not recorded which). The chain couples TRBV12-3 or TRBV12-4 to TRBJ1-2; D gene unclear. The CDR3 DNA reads TGTGCCAGCACCGATCACCGGGCCCTCCTCTCTGGCTACACCTTC. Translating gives CASTDHRALLSGYTF.